Shown below are 23 T cell receptor beta chains from a single sample sequenced in a study of cytomegalovirus exposure and HLA in healthy donors. Primers included in the PCR were 60 Vbeta and 13 Jbeta primers. Profiling relied on immunoSEQ multiplex PCR, and the TCRdb table lists in-frame clones only, not all of them. The sample records around 32,000 clones, 40% to 45% being singletons. The sequenced sample was PBMCs. Receptor source: a woman in her forties or fifties in good health and CMV-seronegative.

The chain couples TRBV19 to TRBJ1-5, with D perhaps TRBD1 (5 bases). The CDR3 totals 15 residues. The V gene's germline CDR1 is LNHDA and CDR2 SQIVND (reference sequence). V shed 3 bases and J shed 4 bases, with 13 bases lying between them. This CDR3 reads CASSIGGTGNQPQHF. CDR3 coding DNA: TGTGCCAGTAGTATCGGGGGGACGGGGAATCAGCCCCAGCATTTT.

V and J are TRBV12-2 and TRBJ2-7; the D call of TRBD2 is as the table states it, not checked on the DNA. TRBV12-2 is flagged as a pseudogene. This CDR3 is built from 16 residues. The CDR3 nucleotides read TGTGCAAGTCGCTTAACCAAAGCGGGGGGGCCCCACGAGCAGTACTTC. This codes for CASRLTKAGGPHEQYF.

The V and J genes are TRBV11-3 and TRBJ2-7; 9 nucleotides align to TRBD2. Germline V gene sequence: CDR1 SGHNT, CDR2 YENEEA. The junction had 6 bases not matched to a gene; V was cut back by 5 bases and J by 1 base. The CDR3 runs to 15 residues. The CDR3 bases are TGTGCCAGCAGCGCGACTAGCGGAGGGTCCTACGAGCAGTACTTC. Its protein is CASSATSGGSYEQYF.

The genes are TRBV6-1 and TRBJ2-7; 9 positions agree with TRBD1. Trimming removed 4 bases from V and 2 bases from J; junction bases left unmatched: 6. This CDR3 is built from 15 residues. The V gene's germline CDR1 is MNHNS and CDR2 SASEGT. In DNA, the CDR3 is TGTGCCAGCAGTGTTACGGGACAGGGTCCCTACGAGCAGTACTTC. It codes for CASSVTGQGPYEQYF.

The chain links TRBV2 to TRBJ2-7; D perhaps matches TRBD1 (5 bases). V lost 7 bases and J lost 3, with 22 bases in between. This CDR3 region has 16 residues. Germline V CDR1 and CDR2: SNHLY, FYNNEI. CDR3 protein: CASTHPDGVGVYEQYF. The CDR3 bases are TGTGCCAGCACCCACCCGGACGGTGTAGGGGTCTACGAGCAGTACTTC.

In its sample, this clone was seen a few times. The rearrangement uses TRBV5-1 and TRBJ2-1; 10 nucleotides line up with TRBD2. The CDR3 totals 16 residues. Germline CDR1 and CDR2: SGHRS and YFSETQ. The trim removed 4 bases at V and 8 bases at J, leaving 12 bases unmatched. The DNA of the CDR3 is TGCGCCAGCAGCCTACTAGGGTTAAGCGGGGGGGATGAGCAGTTCTTC. The encoded protein is CASSLLGLSGGDEQFF.

V usage is TRBV18 and J usage is TRBJ2-1; 8 bases match TRBD1. After removal of 4 bases from V and 6 bases from J, the junction contained 5 bases not matched to a gene. The germline V gene has CDR1 KGHSH and CDR2 LQKENI. This CDR3 is 14 amino acids long. The CDR3 DNA reads as TGTGCCAGCTCACTCCGGACAGGGAGCAATGAGCAGTTCTTC. It translates to CASSLRTGSNEQFF.

This clone was recorded once. The V call is TRBV27, the J call TRBJ1-1; 7 bases line up with TRBD1. CDR1 is MNHEY, CDR2 SMNVEV, per germline (reference sequence). The CDR3 extends over 15 amino acids. The junction had 6 bases not matched to a gene; V was cut back by 5 bases and J by 0 bases. The CDR3 region has the DNA TGTGCCAGCAGTCCCCGGACAGGTTTGAACACTGAAGCTTTCTTT. This translates into CASSPRTGLNTEAFF.

The rearrangement uses TRBV11-3 and TRBJ2-5, with D maybe TRBD2 (5 bases). CDR1 and CDR2 (germline): SGHNT, YENEEA. The CDR3 consists of 15 residues. V dropped 8 bases and J dropped 1 base, with 17 bases sitting between them. CDR3 protein: CASVLLRDAQETQYF. In nucleotides, the CDR3 is TGTGCCAGCGTTTTGCTCCGGGATGCCCAAGAGACCCAGTACTTC.

This clone has only a few counts. The V and J genes are TRBV27 and TRBJ1-1, with TRBD1 identical over 8 bases. Germline V gives CDR1 MNHEY, CDR2 SMNVEV (reference sequence). After removal of 3 bases from V and 7 bases from J, the junction contained 1 base not matched to a gene. The CDR3 covers 12 residues. As DNA, the CDR3 is TGTGCCAGCAGTTTGGGGACAGGTGAAGCTTTCTTT. Its protein product is CASSLGTGEAFF.

The chain uses TRBV5-1 and TRBJ2-5; TRBD2 matches at 11 bases. The CDR3 loop spans 14 amino acids. Unmatched junction bases numbered 1, after V lost 4 bases and J lost 2 bases. CDR1 SGHRS and CDR2 YFSETQ come from the germline V gene. The CDR3 reads CASSGTSGQETQYF. The DNA of the CDR3 is TGCGCCAGCAGCGGGACTAGCGGACAAGAGACCCAGTACTTC. Based on the CDR3 plus reference TRBV5-1 and TRBJ2-5, the full variable domain is KAGVTQTPRYLIKTRGQQVTLSCSPISGHRSVSWYQQTPGQGLQFLFEYFSETQRNKGNFPGRFSGRQFSNSRSEMNVSTLELGDSALYLCASSGTSGQETQYFGPGTRLLVL.

The genes are TRBV5-1 and TRBJ2-1; possible D gene TRBD2, 6 bases. V lost 0 bases and J 4 bases, leaving 8 bases between the germline ends. CDR1 SGHRS and CDR2 YFSETQ come from the germline V gene. This CDR3 spans 14 amino acids. This CDR3 is CASSLGGEYNEQFF. CDR3 bases: TGCGCCAGCAGCTTGGGGGGGGAGTACAATGAGCAGTTCTTC.

This chain links TRBV28 with TRBJ1-6, with 7 bases matching TRBD1. The germline V gene has CDR1 MDHEN and CDR2 SYDVKM. V lost 8 bases to trimming and J lost 7 bases; unmatched junction nucleotides: 8. This CDR3 contains 14 residues. CDR3 amino acids: CASALRQGNSPLHF. The CDR3 DNA is TGTGCCAGCGCGCTCCGACAGGGAAATTCACCCCTCCACTTT.

The V gene is TRBV30, the J gene TRBJ2-2, with 7 bases identical to TRBD1. The V and J ends lost 4 bases and 4 bases, in that order; junction bases with no gene match: 6. This CDR3 has 14 residues. Germline lookup yields CDR1 GTSNPN and CDR2 SVGIG (reference sequence). CDR3 residues: CAWNRDSATGELFF. Here the CDR3 DNA reads TGTGCCTGGAACCGGGACAGTGCCACCGGGGAGCTGTTTTTT.

The chain combines TRBV18 with TRBJ1-1, with D unclear. Germline values: CDR1 KGHSH, CDR2 LQKENI. The CDR3 runs 12 residues. Deletions cut 3 bases from V and 7 bases from J, with 9 bases between. The CDR3 coding sequence is TGTGCCAGCTCACCGGGCAGCTATGAAGCTTTCTTT. Its translation: CASSPGSYEAFF.

This clone was seen more than once but under ten times. The chain joins TRBV5-1 to TRBJ2-1; tentative D call: TRBD2 (5 bases). This CDR3 is built from 12 residues. Germline loops: CDR1 SGHRS, CDR2 YFSETQ. Trimming took off 2 bases at V and 16 bases at J, with 16 bases between the two ends. The DNA for the CDR3 is TGCGCCAGCAGCTTTAACTTGGGAGCAGAATTCTTC. Its translation is CASSFNLGAEFF.

The V gene is TRBV5-4, the J gene TRBJ2-3; 14 nucleotides line up with TRBD2. There are 16 residues in the CDR3. Germline CDR1 and CDR2: SGHNT and YYREEE (reference sequence). With V trimmed by 3 bases and J by 6 bases, 6 bases remained unmatched. This CDR3 is CASSSGGLAGGDTQYF. For the CDR3, the DNA is TGTGCCAGCAGCTCAGGAGGACTAGCGGGAGGCGATACGCAGTATTTT.

The chain couples TRBV7-3 to TRBJ2-3, with TRBD2 identical over 10 bases. Germline trimming cut 5 bases from V and 4 bases from J; bases unmatched to any gene: 9. The germline gives CDR1 SGHTA, CDR2 FQGTGA. The CDR3 totals 16 residues. The CDR3 sequence is CASSPASGRAADTQYF. The CDR3 DNA sequence: TGTGCCAGCAGCCCCGCCAGCGGGAGGGCCGCAGATACGCAGTATTTT.

This clone turned up a few times. This chain links TRBV21-1 with TRBJ2-7; whether TRBD2, the table's D call, matches the DNA was not checked. TRBV21-1 is annotated as a pseudogene. The CDR3 spans 14 residues. CDR3 residues: CIRATSADSYEQYF. CDR3 in DNA: TGTATTAGGGCCACTAGCGCTGACTCCTACGAGCAGTACTTC.

The chain joins TRBV6-5 to TRBJ1-2, with D unresolved. The CDR3 totals 13 residues. Per germline, CDR1 MNHEY and CDR2 SVGAGI. Between the trimmed V and J ends, which lost 6 bases and 8 bases, there was a span of 16 bases. The CDR3 nucleotides read TGTGCCAGCAGCGGAGGGATCCGCGGGGGCTACACCTTC. Residues: CASSGGIRGGYTF.

This clone was counted between two and nine times. V and J are TRBV27 and TRBJ2-2; 11 bases line up with TRBD2. This CDR3 contains 17 residues. V was pared by 7 bases and J by 1 base, with 8 bases of the junction left unmatched. Germline V gene sequence: CDR1 MNHEY, CDR2 SMNVEV (reference sequence). DNA for the CDR3: TGTGCCAGCAACCTTGGGCTAGCGGGAGGGAACACCGGGGAGCTGTTTTTT. It codes for CASNLGLAGGNTGELFF.

The chain employs TRBV9 and TRBJ1-1, with D unclear. V lost 3 bases to trimming and J lost 4 bases, with 13 bases between them. Per germline, CDR1 SGDLS and CDR2 YYNGEE. The CDR3 extends over 14 amino acids. CDR3 sequence: CASSGNSGTTEAFF. The CDR3 coding sequence is TGTGCCAGCAGCGGGAATTCGGGTACCACTGAAGCTTTCTTT.

The genes are TRBV6-1 and TRBJ1-5, with D perhaps matching TRBD1 (6 bases). V dropped 6 bases and J dropped 2 bases, with 11 bases sitting between them. From germline, CDR1 is MNHNS and CDR2 SASEGT. This CDR3 spans 14 amino acids. The CDR3 spells CASSLSGGNQPQHF. The CDR3 DNA follows: TGTGCCAGCAGCCTGTCAGGGGGCAATCAGCCCCAGCATTTT.